The source of this T cell receptor beta chain is a study of human T cells and chemical hapten exposure. Study findings and constraints: Alopecia affected the donors, so their immune response may differ from healthy people's.

A single record per CDR3 protein comes from TCRdb applying MiXCR to the RACE reads. The sample includes about 52,000 distinct CDR3 sequences, roughly 10% of them seen just once. On this clonotype: Its antigen is as yet unknown.

Time point described: patch test 3, about 24 weeks after DPC sensitization. Described treatment: therapeutic diphenylcyclopropenone sensitization with weekly scalp DPC. Germline V gene sequence: CDR1 LGHNA, CDR2 YNFKEQ. The CDR3 is made up of 15 amino acids. The junction had 2 bases not matched to a gene; V was cut back by 1 base and J by 2 bases. The TCR sequence derives from a woman aged 35 to 49 with alopecia areata. Some clones in this sample may be carry-over from other donors' samples. This chain uses TRBV4-2 with TRBJ2-7; TRBD2 aligns across 10 bases. This sample comprised whole blood, obtained in connection with sensitization to the hapten diphenylcyclopropenone (DPC). Here the CDR3 DNA reads TGTGCCAGCAGCCAAGGAGGACTAGCGGCCTACGAGCAGTACTTC. Amino acid sequence: CASSQGGLAAYEQYF.